This TCR beta chain appears in the sequencing data of a study of cytomegalovirus exposure and HLA in healthy donors. PCR used 60 Vbeta primers and 13 Jbeta primers. The method was immunoSEQ multiplex PCR; TCRdb's version includes in-frame clones alone and lacks a portion of them. This table lists about 91,000 clones. Germline assignment: CDR1 MNHEY and CDR2 SMNVEV (reference sequence). The junction had 13 bases not matched to a gene; V was cut back by 5 bases and J by 7 bases. CDR3 length: 17 residues. The chain employs TRBV27 and TRBJ2-1; TRBD2 matches 11 bases. The specimen sequenced was PBMCs. The clonotype originates from a woman aged 25 to 39 in good health and CMV-seronegative. CDR3 bases: TGTGCCAGCAGTCAGATTTTAGCGGGAGGGCCGGGGAATGAGCAGTTCTTC. Encoded protein: CASSQILAGGPGNEQFF.